The rows below give T cell receptor beta chains drawn from one sample of a study of OX40 agonist ivuxolimab in advanced cancers. The protocol was immunoSEQ multiplex PCR, while the TCRdb copy is restricted to in-frame clones and leaves out a portion. The sample yields around 67,000 clones, roughly 80% seen once. The sequencing here drew on CD4+ or CD8+ T cells sorted from blood, taken in a trial of the OX40 agonist ivuxolimab. Receptor source: an adult with an advanced solid tumor such as melanoma, head and neck, liver or kidney cancer. Both conserved end residues are part of each CDR3. D genes are given only for firm matches. Some rows have no size entry. The others give once, few or many, or a class for an expanded clone.

CDR3	DNA	V	J	size	D
CASSLDRVRGGSPLHF	TGTGCCAGCAGCTTAGATAGGGTCAGGGGGGGATCGCCCCTCCACTTT	TRBV7-9	TRBJ1-6	few	TRBD1
CASSLGQDNSPLHF	TGTGCCAGCAGCTTAGGACAGGATAATTCACCCCTCCACTTT	TRBV13	TRBJ1-6	once	NA
CASSHTGPDYEQYF	TGTGCCAGCAGCCATACTGGGCCCGACTACGAGCAGTACTTC	TRBV5-1	TRBJ2-7	NA	NA
CASSYTTGVTEAFF	TGCGCCAGCAGCTACACGACAGGGGTCACTGAAGCTTTCTTT	TRBV5-1	TRBJ1-1	NA	TRBD1
CASSVVHVGQGNTIYF	TGTGCCAGCAGTGTCGTTCATGTGGGGCAGGGAAACACCATATATTTT	TRBV6-1	TRBJ1-3	NA	NA
CASSQASPYEQYF	TGTGCCAGCAGCCAAGCTTCACCTTACGAGCAGTACTTC	TRBV4-2	TRBJ2-7	NA	NA
CASSLKGGTYEQYF	TGTGCCAGCAGCTTGAAGGGGGGAACCTACGAGCAGTACTTC	TRBV5-4	TRBJ2-7	NA	NA
CASSWARASLWDYEQYF	TGTGCCAGCAGCTGGGCCCGGGCCTCCCTGTGGGACTACGAGCAGTACTTC	TRBV5-6	TRBJ2-7	NA	NA
CASSPRTSGSTDTQYF	TGTGCCAGCAGCCCCCGGACTAGCGGGAGCACAGATACGCAGTATTTT	TRBV7-3	TRBJ2-3	NA	TRBD2
CASSVVGTSGAENIQYF	TGTGCCAGCAGCGTAGTTGGGACTAGCGGGGCCGAAAACATTCAGTACTTC	TRBV9	TRBJ2-4	NA	TRBD2
CASSLVGIQDNEQFF	TGCGCCAGCAGCTTGGTCGGGATACAGGACAATGAGCAGTTCTTC	TRBV5-1	TRBJ2-1	NA	NA
CASTYRVEGTQYF	TGTGCCAGCACCTACAGGGTTGAAGGGACCCAGTACTTC	TRBV7-2	TRBJ2-5	NA	NA
CASSPTGVTEAFF	TGTGCCAGCAGCCCGACAGGGGTTACTGAAGCTTTCTTT	TRBV9	TRBJ1-1	NA	TRBD1
CASSPTSGAPGDTQYF	TGCGCCAGCAGCCCGACTAGCGGGGCCCCTGGAGATACGCAGTATTTT	TRBV5-1	TRBJ2-3	few	TRBD2
CASSLAGGETQYF	TGTGCCAGCAGCCTAGCGGGGGGGGAGACCCAGTACTTC	TRBV5-4	TRBJ2-5	NA	TRBD2
CASSPGRGTQYF	TGTGCCAGCTCACCGGGCCGAGGGACCCAGTACTTC	TRBV19	TRBJ2-5	NA	NA
CAWSVRDRGMDTQYF	TGTGCCTGGAGTGTACGGGACAGGGGGATGGATACGCAGTATTTT	TRBV30	TRBJ2-3	NA	TRBD1
CASKPGRSRETQYF	TGTGCCAGCAAGCCGGGCAGATCGAGGGAGACCCAGTACTTC	TRBV6-1	TRBJ2-5	NA	NA
CASSFRGGDQPQHF	TGCGCCAGCAGCTTCCGAGGGGGGGATCAGCCCCAGCATTTT	TRBV5-1	TRBJ1-5	NA	NA
CASRDNEMNTEAFF	TGTGCCAGCCGGGACAACGAGATGAACACTGAAGCTTTCTTT	TRBV2	TRBJ1-1	NA	NA
CASSFERLAGELFF	TGTGCCAGCAGCTTCGAGAGACTGGCCGGGGAGCTGTTTTTT	TRBV5-6	TRBJ2-2	many	NA